The present entry profiles one TCR beta chain with its context. There are a few counts of this clonotype. The antigen it recognizes is unknown. Base qualities are not at hand, and no much larger clone is one base apart. These data originate in a study of T cells after yellow fever vaccination (dated by TCRdb to about 2019). Looking at the study overall: The SMART-Seq v4 Ultra Low Input RNA kit was used to prepare libraries from fractions with low cell numbers. Two healthy male donors, one aged 18 to 30 and one aged 30 to 40 years, made up the cohort. Bulk TCR alpha and beta repertoires were sequenced longitudinally to track T-cell clones before and after primary and booster YFV17D yellow fever vaccination. Blood was drawn at multiple timepoints before and after primary and secondary immunization, with bulk PBMC replicates and cell subsets isolated.

Study-wide conclusions, independent of this receptor: The secondary T-cell response was weaker than the primary response but faster, peaking on day 5 instead of day 15. The study included only a couple of donors, which limits how far the findings can be generalized. A small fraction of clonotypes appeared in both the CD4 and CD8 compartments, likely as a result of convergent recombination. Most clones expanded after primary vaccination (about 95% of CD4 and approximately 86% of CD8) were re-detected after the booster, suggesting that broad memory maintenance occurred. FACS-sorted repertoires could contain abundant contaminating clonotypes from the bulk population, so computational filtering was required.

The treatment or condition tag for this specimen amounts to: live attenuated yellow fever vaccine strain. A standard Ficoll-Paque protocol was used to isolate PBMCs from peripheral blood. Dynabeads CD4 and CD8 positive selection kits were used to isolate the CD4 and CD8 T-cell fractions. RNA was extracted with TriZol from bulk PBMCs, CD4 and CD8 fractions, and dextramer-positive and dextramer-negative fractions. Data came from an Illumina NovaSeq 6000. TCR cDNA was synthesized by 5'RACE template switching, through which a universal primer site and unique molecular identifiers were introduced. Priming of cDNA synthesis was performed from both the TCR alpha and TCR beta constant segments. Libraries were amplified in two PCR steps, with sample barcodes and sequencing adapters added in the second step. Libraries were sequenced on Illumina HiSeq 2500 (2x100 bp) or NovaSeq (2x150 bp). The authors' pipeline ran thus. MIGEC handled demultiplexing of reads and collapsing into UMI consensus sequences, while MiXCR performed V(D)J alignment. Using edgeR on replicate PBMC samples, clonotypes were called vaccine-responding if FDR was below 0.01 and the log2 fold change was above 5 up to day 15. CD4 or CD8 identity was assigned to each bulk clonotype according to whether the clonotype was present at higher abundance in the sequenced CD4 repertoire or the sequenced CD8 repertoire. In TCRdb, the public reads were trimmed at Q25 with fastp and aligned with MiXCR, with productive beta chains retained. Each record represents a unique CDR3 protein, reported with the most common genes and DNA among its rows. These V and J calls originate from TCRdb's pipeline instead of the authors' own analysis. This sample comprises 100,000 to 150,000 distinct CDR3 sequences, 12% to 15% of them detected only once. In total, the top ten clones hold roughly 41% of the sample.

As encoded in the germline V gene, CDR1 is MNHEY while CDR2 is SVGEGT. The CDR3 numbers 15 residues from cysteine through phenylalanine. Only the CDR3 DNA stays, 45 bases, in frame from base 1. Trimming takes 7 bases from V and 0 bases from J, and the germline ends sit 10 bases apart. This receptor chain uses TRBV6-2 or TRBV6-3 and TRBJ2-6; TRBD2 could be the D gene, as 6 bases match. This TCR came from a man aged 18 to 30 who received the YFV17D yellow fever vaccine. Sequences were derived from CD8+ T cells sorted from PBMCs, sampled 5 days after the yellow fever booster vaccination. The nucleotide sequence reads as follows: TGTGCCAGCACCGGGAGTGCCTCTGGGGCCAACGTCCTGACTTTC. This is translated as CASTGSASGANVLTF.